The rows below give T cell receptor beta chains drawn from one sample of a study of OX40 agonist ivuxolimab in advanced cancers. Produced via immunoSEQ multiplex PCR; TCRdb's table is partial and in-frame only. This table has about 40,000 clones, around nine tenths appearing once. The sequencing used CD4+ or CD8+ T cells sorted from blood, collected in a trial of the OX40 agonist ivuxolimab. These receptors originate from an adult with an advanced solid tumor such as melanoma, head and neck, liver or kidney cancer. Each CDR3 is given with its conserved first and last residue. A D gene is named only where the DNA matches it firmly. Clone size, where shown, is once, few, many, or a class for clones that have expanded.

>TRBJ2-7|NA|TRBV9|13|NA
CASSATGGGGQYF
TGTGCCAGCAGCGCCACAGGTGGGGGCGGGCAGTACTTC
>TRBJ1-3|NA|TRBV6-6|11|NA
CAIETGNTIYF
TGTGCCATCGAGACTGGAAACACCATATATTTT
>TRBJ1-5|few|TRBV6-5|14|NA
CASSEKGEWQPQHF
TGTGCCAGCAGTGAAAAGGGGGAATGGCAGCCCCAGCATTTT
>TRBJ2-7|NA|TRBV5-1|16|NA
CASSPGTNWPAYEQYF
TGCGCCAGCAGCCCCGGGACAAACTGGCCTGCCTACGAGCAGTACTTC
>TRBJ2-7|NA|TRBV9|16|TRBD1
CASSPSSGTGGGEQYF
TGTGCCAGCAGCCCTTCCTCCGGGACAGGGGGCGGCGAGCAGTACTTC
>TRBJ1-1|NA|TRBV6-5|13|NA
CASSSGWDTEAFF
TGTGCCAGCAGTTCAGGATGGGACACTGAAGCTTTCTTT
>TRBJ2-7|NA|TRBV7-9|12|NA
CASSLAAYEQYF
TGTGCCAGCAGCTTAGCGGCCTACGAGCAGTACTTC
>TRBJ2-2|NA|TRBV29-1|14|NA
CSVVQLANTGELFF
TGCAGCGTTGTCCAACTCGCGAACACCGGGGAGCTGTTTTTT
>TRBJ1-2|once|TRBV4-1|16|NA
CASSPQGNQVLYGYTF
TGCGCCAGCAGCCCGCAGGGTAACCAAGTCCTATATGGCTACACCTTC
>TRBJ2-3|NA|TRBV5-6|14|NA
CASSLPPGADTQYF
TGTGCCAGCAGCTTGCCCCCCGGGGCAGATACGCAGTATTTT
>TRBJ2-2|medium-sized|TRBV7-3|15|NA
CASRSRGSGAGELFF
TGTGCCAGCAGATCTCGGGGGTCCGGGGCCGGGGAGCTGTTTTTT
>TRBJ2-1|NA|TRBV5-6|11|NA
CASSSKVGQFF
TGTGCCAGCAGCTCGAAAGTAGGGCAGTTCTTC
>TRBJ1-5|once|TRBV20-1|11|NA
CSARVEGSQHF
TGCAGTGCTAGAGTTGAGGGGTCCCAGCATTTT
>TRBJ1-2|NA|TRBV15|16|TRBD1
CATQSGTEKDNYGYTF
TGTGCCACACAATCCGGGACAGAGAAAGATAACTATGGCTACACCTTC
>TRBJ2-1|NA|TRBV9|16|NA
CASSVGRGGRYNEQFF
TGTGCCAGCAGCGTAGGCAGGGGGGGCCGGTACAATGAGCAGTTCTTC
>TRBJ2-5|NA|TRBV5-8|16|NA
CASISQLDTEEETQYF
TGTGCCAGCATCTCGCAATTAGACACTGAGGAGGAGACCCAGTACTTC
>TRBJ1-3|NA|TRBV6-5|12|NA
CASSFDGNTIYF
TGTGCCAGCAGTTTCGACGGAAACACCATATATTTT
>TRBJ2-1|once|TRBV13|14|NA
CASSPPTGHNEQFF
TGTGCCAGCAGCCCTCCGACTGGTCACAATGAGCAGTTCTTC
>TRBJ1-1|medium-sized|TRBV19|10|NA
CAAGYTEAFF
TGTGCAGCAGGGTACACTGAAGCTTTCTTT
>TRBJ2-7|once|TRBV7-2|18|TRBD1
CASSLGRGPKTDRYEQYF
TGTGCCAGCAGCTTAGGCAGGGGGCCCAAAACAGATCGCTACGAGCAGTACTTC
>TRBJ2-5|NA|TRBV9|16|TRBD1
CASSVAGTGGEETQYF
TGTGCCAGCAGCGTAGCCGGGACAGGGGGGGAGGAGACCCAGTACTTC
>TRBJ2-1|NA|TRBV6-6|16|NA
CASSSPLRGRGNEQFF
TGTGCCAGCAGTTCCCCTCTCCGAGGCAGGGGAAATGAGCAGTTCTTC
>TRBJ2-1|NA|TRBV19|17|TRBD2
CASSIPRAGGRYNEQFF
TGTGCCAGTAGTATTCCAAGAGCGGGGGGCCGTTACAATGAGCAGTTCTTC
>TRBJ2-2|NA|TRBV19|15|TRBD1
CASSIDREITGELFF
TGTGCCAGTAGTATCGACAGGGAGATCACCGGGGAGCTGTTTTTT
>TRBJ2-5|NA|TRBV5-4|11|NA
CASSLGATQYF
TGTGCCAGCAGCTTGGGGGCGACCCAGTACTTC
>TRBJ1-1|NA|TRBV7-6|13|NA
CASSPARDTEAFF
TGTGCCAGCAGTCCGGCTCGGGACACTGAAGCTTTCTTT
>TRBJ1-2|NA|TRBV25-1|14|NA
CASGAGETNYGYTF
TGTGCCAGCGGCGCGGGGGAGACTAACTATGGCTACACCTTC
>TRBJ2-7|NA|TRBV7-9|13|NA
CASRPSYSYEQYF
TGTGCCAGCAGGCCCTCTTACAGCTACGAGCAGTACTTC
>TRBJ1-1|few|TRBV7-9|13|NA
CASTEGVGTEAFF
TGTGCCAGCACCGAGGGGGTGGGCACTGAAGCTTTCTTT
>TRBJ2-7|NA|TRBV29-1|13|NA
CSVGRGREYEQYF
TGCAGCGTTGGGAGGGGCAGGGAGTACGAGCAGTACTTC
>TRBJ1-1|NA|TRBV19|16|NA
CASSHSGQRGNTEAFF
TGTGCCAGTAGTCACTCGGGTCAACGGGGAAACACTGAAGCTTTCTTT
>TRBJ1-2|NA|TRBV29-1|17|NA
CSVEVPGGPAEHYGYTF
TGCAGCGTTGAAGTCCCCGGCGGACCAGCAGAGCACTATGGCTACACCTTC
>TRBJ2-1|NA|TRBV5-4|13|NA
CASSSGDPREQFF
TGTGCCAGCAGCTCGGGGGACCCTCGGGAGCAGTTCTTC
>TRBJ1-2|NA|TRBV29-1|13|NA
CSVESLGGYGYTF
TGCAGCGTTGAATCCCTTGGGGGTTATGGCTACACCTTC
>TRBJ1-6|NA|TRBV4-1|14|NA
CASSLGVSGSPLHF
TGCGCCAGCAGCCTCGGAGTAAGTGGATCACCCCTCCACTTT
>TRBJ1-2|NA|TRBV5-1|13|NA
CASSFTENYGYTF
TGCGCCAGCTCCTTCACAGAGAACTATGGCTACACCTTC
>TRBJ1-1|NA|TRBV28|14|NA
CASSWGQLNTEAFF
TGTGCCAGCTCCTGGGGGCAGCTGAACACTGAAGCTTTCTTT
>TRBJ2-5|NA|TRBV7-9|16|TRBD1
CASSPLRGQGIQTQYF
TGTGCCAGCAGCCCCCTCCGAGGACAGGGGATACAGACCCAGTACTTC
>TRBJ1-2|few|TRBV4-3|15|NA
CASSQAVGSIYGYTF
TGCGCCAGCAGCCAAGCGGTAGGCAGTATCTATGGCTACACCTTC
>TRBJ1-1|NA|TRBV6-5|12|TRBD1
CASSGQGHEAFF
TGTGCCAGCAGCGGACAGGGGCATGAAGCTTTCTTT
>TRBJ2-2|NA|TRBV6-5|14|NA
CASSYGLATGELFF
TGTGCCAGCAGTTACGGCCTCGCCACCGGGGAGCTGTTTTTT
>TRBJ1-6|NA|TRBV5-5|16|NA
CASRGGQSSYNSPLHF
TGTGCCAGCAGGGGGGGGCAGAGCTCCTATAATTCACCCCTCCACTTT
>TRBJ2-1|NA|TRBV11-2|13|NA
CASSSIAYNEQFF
TGTGCCAGCAGCTCGATCGCCTACAATGAGCAGTTCTTC
>TRBJ2-1|NA|TRBV29-1|14|NA
CSVDRQEIYNEQFF
TGCAGCGTTGATCGGCAGGAGATCTACAATGAGCAGTTCTTC
>TRBJ2-5|NA|TRBV12-2|19|NA
CASRLGPLLAASYQETQYF
TGTGCAAGTCGCTTAGGTCCCCTACTAGCGGCCTCGTACCAAGAGACCCAGTACTTC
>TRBJ2-7|once|TRBV11-2|15|NA
CASSFGTRLTYEQYF
TGTGCCAGCAGCTTCGGGACACGCTTAACCTACGAGCAGTACTTC
>TRBJ1-5|NA|TRBV19|15|TRBD1
CASSMIQGATVPQHF
TGTGCCAGTAGTATGATACAGGGGGCAACCGTTCCCCAGCATTTT
>TRBJ1-1|NA|TRBV28|17|TRBD1
CASSFSGTGLTWGEAFF
TGTGCCAGCAGTTTTTCCGGGACAGGGTTAACTTGGGGTGAAGCTTTCTTT
>TRBJ2-7|NA|TRBV27|11|NA
CASSWGYEQYF
TGTGCCAGCAGTTGGGGCTACGAGCAGTACTTC
>TRBJ1-4|NA|TRBV2|15|NA
CASSEPGRSNEKLFF
TGTGCCAGCAGTGAGCCGGGACGGAGTAATGAAAAACTGTTTTTT
>TRBJ1-1|NA|TRBV6-5|14|TRBD1
CASIEGALNTEAFF
TGTGCCAGCATCGAGGGGGCGTTGAACACTGAAGCTTTCTTT
>TRBJ2-7|NA|TRBV11-2|14|NA
CASSLTDSTYEQYF
TGTGCCAGCAGCTTAACGGACAGTACCTACGAGCAGTACTTC
>TRBJ1-1|NA|TRBV7-9|15|NA
CASSFGGEGNTEAFF
TGTGCCAGCAGCTTTGGTGGGGAGGGGAACACTGAAGCTTTCTTT
>TRBJ2-1|once|TRBV11-2|15|NA
CASSLLGTSYNEQFF
TGTGCCAGCAGCTTACTCGGGACATCATACAATGAGCAGTTCTTC
>TRBJ1-1|NA|TRBV4-2|14|NA
CASSQGGGRTEAFF
TGTGCCAGCAGCCAAGGTGGGGGTCGAACTGAAGCTTTCTTT
>TRBJ2-1|NA|TRBV10-2|12|NA
CASSWGNNEQFF
TGCGCCAGCAGCTGGGGGAACAATGAGCAGTTCTTC
>TRBJ2-1|NA|TRBV5-1|17|NA
CASSPPVGRTSYNEQFF
TGCGCCAGCAGCCCCCCAGTGGGCAGGACCTCCTACAATGAGCAGTTCTTC
>TRBJ1-3|once|TRBV19|17|NA
CASSIKGHLFSGNTIYF
TGTGCCAGTAGTATCAAGGGACACTTATTCTCTGGAAACACCATATATTTT
>TRBJ1-1|NA|TRBV2|13|NA
CASGAGRDTEAFF
TGTGCCAGCGGGGCAGGGAGGGACACTGAAGCTTTCTTT